The 17 T cell receptor beta chains in this list originate from one sample, sequenced in a study of blood T cell repertoires in COVID-19. Using immunoSEQ multiplex PCR, the repertoire was profiled, and TCRdb retains in-frame clones only, with some absent. This sample carries 20,000 to 25,000 clones, 65% to 90% of them seen once, and the ten largest clones take 48%. The sample was peripheral blood. The receptors were gathered from a man between 65 and 85 years old with acute or convalescent COVID-19.

This clone was observed a single time. The chain couples TRBV27 to TRBJ2-7, with 8 bases that match TRBD2. This CDR3 is built from 14 residues. J was trimmed by 5 bases and V by 7 bases; bases with no gene match: 10. The germline CDR1 and CDR2 sequences are MNHEY and SMNVEV (reference sequence). As DNA, the CDR3 is TGTGCCAGCAACCCCAGCGGGAGTAGGAACGAGCAGTACTTC. Its translation: CASNPSGSRNEQYF.

The chain links TRBV30 to TRBJ2-7; 7 bases are a match to TRBD1. Per the germline V gene, CDR1 is GTSNPN and CDR2 is SVGIG (reference sequence). CDR3 length: 15 amino acids. Germline trimming cut 0 bases from V and 2 bases from J; bases unmatched to any gene: 7. The CDR3 protein is CAWSVRGPPTYEQYF. DNA of the CDR3: TGTGCCTGGAGTGTAAGGGGGCCACCCACCTACGAGCAGTACTTC.

This chain connects TRBV4-2 to TRBJ2-6; tentative D call: TRBD2 (6 bases). The length of the CDR3 is 16 residues. Trimming pared 1 base from V and 12 bases from J, leaving 19 bases between. The V gene's germline CDR1 is LGHNA and CDR2 YNFKEQ. CDR3 amino acids: CASSQVTEGPAGVLTF. CDR3 bases: TGTGCCAGCAGCCAAGTCACGGAGGGACCAGCAGGCGTCCTGACTTTC.

The count of this clone is one. J is TRBJ2-1 and V is TRBV6-6; weak D call: TRBD1 (5 bases). V shed 6 bases and J shed 0 bases, with 9 bases lying between them. The CDR3 is 14 residues long. CDR1 MNHNY and CDR2 SVGAGI come from the germline V gene (reference sequence). CDR3 DNA: TGTGCCAGCAGGGCCGGACACTCCTACAATGAGCAGTTCTTC. Translating it yields CASRAGHSYNEQFF.

The J gene is TRBJ2-7, the V gene TRBV3-1 (or the pseudogene TRBV3-2), with 8 positions matching TRBD1. Germline CDR1 and CDR2: LGHDT and YNNKEL (reference sequence). CDR3 length: 16 residues. V lost 6 bases and J lost 3; bases outside the gene matches: 13. The CDR3: CASRGTGAATLYEQYF. The CDR3 DNA follows: TGTGCCAGCAGGGGGACAGGAGCAGCTACTCTCTACGAGCAGTACTTC.

V usage is TRBV3-1 (or the pseudogene TRBV3-2) and J usage is TRBJ1-4; a possible D gene is TRBD1 (5 bases). Trimming removed 0 bases at V and 2 bases at J, with 16 bases between. The CDR3 totals 18 residues. From germline, CDR1 is LGHDT and CDR2 YNNKEL (reference sequence). The CDR3 region has the DNA TGTGCCAGCAGCCAAGATACGGTCGGGGGGGTCACTAATGAAAAACTGTTTTTT. Translating it yields CASSQDTVGGVTNEKLFF.

V usage is TRBV6-5 and J usage is TRBJ1-1, with 7 bases identical to TRBD1. CDR1 and CDR2 (germline): MNHEY, SVGAGI. CDR3 length: 14 amino acids. V lost 6 bases, J lost 5 bases, and 9 bases stayed unmatched. CDR3: CASRTRGMGTEAFF. DNA for the CDR3: TGTGCCAGCAGAACCAGGGGGATGGGGACTGAAGCTTTCTTT.

The rearrangement uses TRBV14 and TRBJ2-5; 7 bases are a match to TRBD2. From germline, CDR1 is SGHDN and CDR2 FVKESK. The CDR3 loop spans 15 amino acids. V lost 4 bases to trimming and J lost 4 bases; unmatched junction nucleotides: 9. CDR3 nucleotide sequence: TGTGCCAGCAGCCCCGGCTACACGGGGGGAGAGACCCAGTACTTC. Translating gives CASSPGYTGGETQYF.

J is TRBJ1-5 and V is TRBV9; the D gene is possibly TRBD1 (5 bases). Germline CDR1 reads SGDLS; CDR2 reads YYNGEE. This CDR3 has 14 residues. Deletions cut 0 bases from V and 7 bases from J, with 11 bases between. CDR3 loop: CASSVGREGQPQHF. The CDR3 DNA reads TGTGCCAGCAGCGTAGGCAGGGAAGGACAGCCCCAGCATTTT.

The chain has TRBV18 and TRBJ1-2; 11 bases agree with TRBD1. CDR3 length: 15 residues. V shed 3 bases and J 1 base; nucleotides not matched to a gene: 1. Germline V gives CDR1 KGHSH, CDR2 LQKENI. The CDR3 DNA is TGTGCCAGCTCACCGGGGACAGGGGGTAACTATGGCTACACCTTC. It codes for CASSPGTGGNYGYTF.

The chain recombines TRBV28 with TRBJ1-6; the match to TRBD1 covers 9 bases. CDR1 MDHEN and CDR2 SYDVKM come from the germline V gene. With 4 bases clipped from V and 7 bases from J, the junction kept 5 bases outside the gene matches. This CDR3 is built from 15 residues. The CDR3 sequence is CASSSRQGENSPLHF. The CDR3 bases are TGTGCCAGCAGTTCCCGACAGGGGGAGAATTCACCCCTCCACTTT.

In DNA, the CDR3 is TGTGCCAGTAGTATAGAGGGACAGGGATTCAATCAGCCCCAGCATTTT. Protein sequence: CASSIEGQGFNQPQHF. J is TRBJ1-5 and V is TRBV19, with 9 bases identical to TRBD1. The junction had 3 bases not matched to a gene; V was cut back by 0 bases and J by 3 bases. Germline lookup yields CDR1 LNHDA and CDR2 SQIVND (reference sequence). The CDR3 length is 16 residues.

V and J are TRBV19 and TRBJ2-2; D gene ambiguous. The length of the CDR3 is 13 residues. Germline CDR1 and CDR2: LNHDA and SQIVND (reference sequence). V was trimmed by 3 bases and J by 2 bases, leaving 4 bases between them. CDR3 in amino acids: CASSIGNTGELFF. DNA for the CDR3: TGTGCCAGTAGTATCGGTAACACCGGGGAGCTGTTTTTT.

This clone was seen once. The gene calls are TRBV19 and TRBJ1-5; tentatively, D is TRBD1 (6 bases). CDR1 and CDR2 from the germline V gene are LNHDA and SQIVND (reference sequence). V was clipped by 3 bases and J by 3 bases, with 18 bases between them. CDR3 length: 17 amino acids. The CDR3 DNA sequence: TGTGCCAGTAGTATTAGACGGGACACAAGTAACAATCAGCCCCAGCATTTT. It translates to CASSIRRDTSNNQPQHF.

This clone was found a few times. This chain joins TRBV12-3 or TRBV12-4 and TRBJ1-2; D gene unclear. The CDR3 runs to 13 residues. The germline V and J ends were trimmed by 3 bases and 7 bases, with 12 bases remaining between them. The CDR3 reads CASSLGREIGYTF. The CDR3 nucleotides read TGTGCCAGCAGTTTGGGCAGAGAAATTGGCTACACCTTC.

This chain uses TRBV10-3 with TRBJ2-1; D might be TRBD2 (6 bases). Trimming took off 6 bases at V and 2 bases at J, with 14 bases between the two ends. Germline lookup yields CDR1 ENHRY and CDR2 SYGVKD. The CDR3 loop spans 15 amino acids. The chain's CDR3 is CAIRGRGGTYNEQFF. CDR3 bases: TGTGCCATCAGGGGGCGGGGTGGAACCTACAATGAGCAGTTCTTC.

V gene TRBV5-1 combines with J gene TRBJ2-2; no firm D call. Trimming took 4 bases from V and 4 from J, leaving 14 bases between them. CDR1 is SGHRS, CDR2 YFSETQ, per germline. The length of the CDR3 is 15 residues. CDR3 loop: CASSAQTQPTGELFF. CDR3 nucleotides: TGCGCCAGCAGCGCCCAGACTCAGCCCACCGGGGAGCTGTTTTTT.